The 8 T cell receptor beta chains given below trace back to one sample, sequenced in a study of T cell responses to AZD1222 COVID-19 vaccine. TCRdb keeps only in-frame clones here, not all; method: immunoSEQ multiplex PCR. This table holds about 110,000 clones, 87% found once. The source was peripheral blood, collected on day 0 of AZD1222 vaccination. All receptors come from an adult in good health.

The V gene is TRBV30, the J gene TRBJ1-4; maybe TRBD1 (5 bases). CDR1 is GTSNPN, CDR2 SVGIG, per germline (reference sequence). The CDR3 extends over 14 amino acids. V gave up 4 bases and J gave up 4 bases, with 13 bases separating them. DNA for the CDR3: TGTGCCTGGACCCCAGGGCAGTATAATGAAAAACTGTTTTTT. Translated: CAWTPGQYNEKLFF.

The chain is built from TRBV6-1 and TRBJ1-1, with D possibly being TRBD1 (5 bases). The germline gives CDR1 MNHNS, CDR2 SASEGT. Trimming removed 5 bases at V and 11 bases at J, with 12 bases between. The CDR3 length is 11 residues. The CDR3 here is CASSFNPGAFF. The CDR3 bases are TGTGCCAGCAGTTTTAACCCAGGGGCTTTCTTT.

V is TRBV3-1 (or the pseudogene TRBV3-2) and J is TRBJ2-6; the D is unclear. The CDR3 spans 14 residues. V was clipped by 4 bases and J by 1 base, with 5 bases between them. CDR1 LGHDT and CDR2 YNNKEL come from the germline V gene (reference sequence). CDR3 in DNA: TGTGCCAGCAGCCTCGCTTCTGGGGCCAACGTCCTGACTTTC. Translating gives CASSLASGANVLTF.

The V call is TRBV19, the J call TRBJ2-5, with 10 bases lining up with TRBD2. Germline trimming cut 2 bases from V and 4 bases from J; bases unmatched to any gene: 13. Looked up from germline, CDR1 is LNHDA and CDR2 is SQIVND (reference sequence). There are 18 residues in the CDR3. This CDR3 is CASSIRPRSGGPGETQYF. The CDR3 bases are TGTGCCAGTAGTATACGGCCACGTAGCGGGGGGCCGGGAGAGACCCAGTACTTC.

The gene calls are TRBV14 and TRBJ1-4; the match to TRBD1 covers 10 bases. Germline assignment: CDR1 SGHDN and CDR2 FVKESK. The ends lost 4 bases at V and 8 bases at J; junction bases unmatched: 4. The CDR3 is made up of 14 amino acids. The CDR3 sequence is CASSRPGQGEKLFF. CDR3 nucleotide sequence: TGTGCCAGCAGCCGACCGGGACAGGGGGAAAAACTGTTTTTT.

This chain joins TRBV9 and TRBJ1-5, with D unresolved. The V and J ends lost 0 bases and 5 bases respectively, with 6 bases between them. This CDR3 is built from 13 residues. CDR1 is SGDLS, CDR2 YYNGEE, per germline. Here the CDR3 reads CASSVETDQPQHF. CDR3 DNA: TGTGCCAGCAGCGTAGAAACAGATCAGCCCCAGCATTTT.

The chain employs TRBV19 and TRBJ1-2; no definite D call. There are 13 residues in the CDR3. Trimming removed 4 bases from V and 8 bases from J, with 14 bases in between. Germline CDR1 and CDR2: LNHDA and SQIVND (reference sequence). CDR3 region: CASSTDGAMGYTF. In DNA, the CDR3 is TGTGCCAGTAGTACGGACGGCGCTATGGGCTACACCTTC. The full variable domain, in which reference TRBV19 and TRBJ1-2 provide the parts outside the CDR3, is DGGITQSPKYLFRKEGQNVTLSCEQNLNHDAMYWYRQDPGQGLRLIYYSQIVNDFQKGDIAEGYSVSREKKESFPLTVTSAQKNPTAFYLCASSTDGAMGYTFGSGTRLTVV.

The chain carries TRBV2 and TRBJ1-2; 8 nucleotides line up with TRBD1. The trim removed 10 bases at V and 4 bases at J, leaving 5 bases unmatched. CDR3 length: 12 amino acids. Germline V gene lookup returns CDR1 SNHLY and CDR2 FYNNEI. CDR3 loop: CATGTGRYGYTF. The CDR3 nucleotides read TGTGCCACAGGGACAGGACGCTATGGCTACACCTTC. The full variable domain, in which reference TRBV2 and TRBJ1-2 provide the parts outside the CDR3, is EPEVTQTPSHQVTQMGQEVILRCVPISNHLYFYWYRQILGQKVEFLVSFYNNEISEKSEIFDDQFSVERPDGSNFTLKIRSTKLEDSAMYFCATGTGRYGYTFGSGTRLTVV.